The entry below describes one TCR beta chain. The antigen remains unidentified. The CDR3 is 15 residues long. Germline loops: CDR1 MNHEY, CDR2 SMNVEV (reference sequence). V was trimmed by 2 bases and J by 4 bases, leaving 11 bases between them. The sample belongs to a study of shared clonotypes between healthy human individuals. The assay was carried out at the deep level. Every immunoSEQ plate was one replicate of a subset's evenly spread DNA. Per sorted-subset replicate PCR, input was approximately 210 ng DNA, representing around 30,000 T cell genomes. The repertoire was sequenced with immunoSEQ multiplex PCR; TCRdb's copy has only in-frame clones and lacks some. The sample carries roughly 2 million clones, under 97% recorded once. Overall study results and limits: Among donors, the sharing of clonotypes was expected to be influenced by sequencing depth.

The clonotype comes from a man younger than 35 in good health. The sequencing input was naive CD4+ T cells sorted from blood. The sample's subset: CD45RA+ positively selected. The rearrangement joins TRBV27 to TRBJ2-2; a possible D gene is TRBD1 (5 bases). CDR3 protein: CASSLRGRSTGELFF. CDR3 bases: TGTGCCAGCAGTTTAAGGGGTCGGAGCACCGGGGAGCTGTTTTTT.